This T cell receptor beta chain was identified during a study of glioma-infiltrating T cells. This clonotype was observed at least ten times. Using RNA template, CDR3s of TCR alpha and beta were amplified with iRepertoire arm-PCR. Via MiXCR, TCRdb re-called the multiplex PCR reads, giving one row per CDR3 protein. The sample lists about 210,000 distinct CDR3 sequences; 32% were seen once. Germline V gene lookup returns CDR1 DFQATT and CDR2 SNEGSKA (reference sequence). Trimming shortened V by 0 bases and J by 2 bases, and 20 bases separated the two germline ends. The length of the CDR3 is 17 residues.

The chain uses TRBV20-1 and TRBJ2-7; a possible D gene is TRBD1 (6 bases). Material for sequencing was glioma tissue, nonneoplastic brain tissue, or PBMCs (not recorded which). The sequence derives from a human donor with low-grade glioma or glioblastoma, undergoing nonglioma brain surgery, or in good health (not recorded which). The CDR3: CSARDLRTATLPYEQYF. CDR3 nucleotide sequence: TGCAGTGCTAGAGATCTCCGGACAGCAACTTTACCCTACGAGCAGTACTTC.